A single sample is the source of the 26 T cell receptor beta chains below, sequenced in a study of spatial heterogeneity in lung cancer. These TCRs are of unknown antigen specificity. The sample's time point: sample taken at primary tumor resection. Overall study results and limits: Counts of expanded intratumoral alpha and beta TCRs tracked tumor mutation counts.

TCRdb reprocessed the 5' RACE reads via MiXCR and lists one record per CDR3 protein. The table lists about 15,000 distinct CDR3 sequences, 6.2% of them singletons. The sample was lung tumor tissue, taken at surgery. The receptor source for this set is a male donor with early-stage non-small cell lung cancer.

This clonotype came up a few times. The library was designed around alpha chains, so this beta chain is a stray read whose abundance carries little weight. The chain links TRBV6-1 to TRBJ1-1, with 8 bases matching TRBD1. In germline, CDR1 is MNHNS, CDR2 SASEGT. V dropped 3 bases and J dropped 4; count of bases not matched to a gene: 7. This CDR3 comprises 15 residues. CDR3 nucleotide sequence: TGTGCCAGCAGTGATAACAGGGGGTCAGGCACTGAAGCTTTCTTT. As protein: CASSDNRGSGTEAFF.

The table lists this clonotype with many counts. This beta chain is a stray read from a library made for alpha chains; its abundance is not meaningful. The CDR3 region has the DNA TGTGCCAGCAGATACAGGGGGCAAGGGGTCGCCGGGGAGCTGTTTTTT. It codes for CASRYRGQGVAGELFF. This rearrangement joins TRBV6-5 to TRBJ2-2; 9 positions match TRBD1. V shed 6 bases and J 6 bases; nucleotides not matched to a gene: 11. Germline CDR1 is MNHEY and CDR2 is SVGAGI. The CDR3 has 16 amino acids.

This clonotype was counted at least ten times. As an off-target read in a library built for alpha chains, this beta chain has a frequency of little significance. The CDR3 bases are TGTGCCAGCAGTGGGGAACAGAATCAGCCCCAGCATTTT. This codes for CASSGEQNQPQHF. The V and J genes are TRBV2 and TRBJ1-5, with no clear D. CDR3 length: 13 amino acids. Germline assignment: CDR1 SNHLY and CDR2 FYNNEI. Deletions cut 4 bases from V and 4 bases from J, with 8 bases between.

Note on this clonotype: This beta chain is off target for a library built for alpha chains, so its abundance means little. The chain employs TRBV19 and TRBJ2-7; D gene uncertain. V lost 3 bases and J 7 bases, leaving 13 bases between the germline ends. This CDR3 is 13 amino acids long. The V gene's germline CDR1 is LNHDA and CDR2 SQIVND (reference sequence). CDR3 in amino acids: CASSIIGTGEQYF. CDR3 nucleotide sequence: TGTGCCAGTAGTATCATAGGTACGGGTGAGCAGTACTTC. Together with reference TRBV19 and TRBJ2-7, the CDR3 gives the full variable domain: DGGITQSPKYLFRKEGQNVTLSCEQNLNHDAMYWYRQDPGQGLRLIYYSQIVNDFQKGDIAEGYSVSREKKESFPLTVTSAQKNPTAFYLCASSIIGTGEQYFGPGTRLTVT.

As regards this clonotype: The library was built for alpha chains, so this beta chain is an off-target read and its size means little. The chain carries TRBV20-1 and TRBJ2-1; 15 positions agree with TRBD2. CDR1 and CDR2 (germline): DFQATT, SNEGSKA (reference sequence). The trim removed 5 bases at V and 4 bases at J, leaving 12 bases unmatched. The CDR3 length is 18 residues. As DNA, the CDR3 is TGCAGTGCTCTTGCGGGACTAGCGGGAGGTATCCAGTACAATGAGCAGTTCTTC. It codes for CSALAGLAGGIQYNEQFF.

Ten or more counts support this clonotype. The library was designed around alpha chains, so this beta chain is a stray read whose abundance carries little weight. The rearrangement links TRBV5-8 to TRBJ2-1; perhaps TRBD2 as D (6 bases). V was trimmed by 0 bases and J by 7 bases, leaving 17 bases between them. Germline V gene data show CDR1 as SGHTS and CDR2 as YDEGEE. This CDR3 is built from 16 residues. The CDR3 bases are TGTGCCAGCAGCTTGGGGGGGACTCGAGGCTGGAATGAGCAGTTCTTC. It is translated as CASSLGGTRGWNEQFF.

This clonotype showed up many times. The library was prepared for alpha chains; this beta chain is a stray read, so its frequency means little. The chain carries TRBV29-1 and TRBJ2-3, with TRBD2 identical over 8 bases. Germline V gene data show CDR1 as SQVTM and CDR2 as ANQGSEA. With V trimmed by 4 bases and J by 4 bases, 4 bases remained unmatched. There are 13 residues in the CDR3. CDR3 nucleotide sequence: TGCAGCGTTGCGGGAGGGAAATCAGATACGCAGTATTTT. This encodes CSVAGGKSDTQYF.

This clonotype was observed at least ten times. This beta chain is a stray read from a library made for alpha chains; its abundance is not meaningful. The chain carries TRBV28 and TRBJ2-7, with 9 bases fitting TRBD2. Germline V gene data show CDR1 as MDHEN and CDR2 as SYDVKM. The CDR3 runs 19 residues. Unmatched junction bases numbered 21, after V lost 5 bases and J lost 4 bases. As DNA, the CDR3 is TGTGCCAGCAGTCTTCCCGAAAAACGGACGGGGACTAGCATTTACGAGCAGTACTTC. This sequence encodes CASSLPEKRTGTSIYEQYF. The full variable domain, its missing parts supplied by reference TRBV28 and TRBJ2-7, is DVKVTQSSRYLVKRTGEKVFLECVQDMDHENMFWYRQDPGLGLRLIYFSYDVKMKEKGDIPEGYSVSREKKERFSLILESASTNQTSMYLCASSLPEKRTGTSIYEQYFGPGTRLTVT.

This clonotype was counted at least ten times. This beta chain represents an off-target read in a library built for alpha chains; its size is of limited meaning. The V and J genes are TRBV28 and TRBJ1-2; D is unresolved. Germline CDR1 is MDHEN and CDR2 is SYDVKM. This CDR3 spans 13 amino acids. V was clipped by 3 bases and J by 3 bases, with 8 bases between them. CDR3 amino acids: CASSFGRYYGYTF. CDR3 DNA sequence: TGTGCCAGCAGTTTCGGGAGATACTATGGCTACACCTTC.

This clonotype has at least ten counts. Being off target in a library aimed at alpha chains, this beta chain has a size of little meaning. The CDR3 is CSAGTTGNTIYF. The CDR3 nucleotides are TGCAGCGCCGGGACTACCGGAAACACCATATATTTT. The chain couples TRBV29-1 to TRBJ1-3; maybe TRBD1 (5 bases). From germline, CDR1 is SQVTM and CDR2 ANQGSEA. The CDR3 has 12 amino acids. V lost 7 bases to trimming and J lost 4 bases, with 11 bases between them.

On this clonotype: The library was designed around alpha chains, so this beta chain is a stray read whose abundance carries little weight. The chain couples TRBV7-8 to TRBJ1-4; 10 bases line up with TRBD1. CDR1 is SGHVS and CDR2 is FQNEAQ in the germline V gene. The CDR3 is 17 amino acids. After removal of 5 bases from V and 4 bases from J, the junction contained 10 bases not matched to a gene. CDR3 in DNA: TGTGCCAGCAGCGTTAGTCCGGGACAGGGGATTAATGAAAAACTGTTTTTT. Amino acid sequence: CASSVSPGQGINEKLFF.

This clonotype was counted many times. The library was prepared for alpha chains; this beta chain is a stray read, so its frequency means little. The rearrangement joins TRBV28 to TRBJ2-3; 10 nucleotides line up with TRBD2. The CDR3 spans 15 residues. CDR1 MDHEN and CDR2 SYDVKM come from the germline V gene. J gave up 2 bases and V 5 bases, and 4 bases lay outside the gene matches. CDR3 residues: CASSVAGGFTDTQYF. The CDR3 DNA sequence: TGTGCCAGCAGTGTAGCGGGAGGTTTCACAGATACGCAGTATTTT.

This clonotype appeared many times. This beta chain was picked up by a library intended for alpha chains and is off target, so its count carries little meaning. The V and J genes are TRBV6-4 and TRBJ1-6; tentatively, D is TRBD1 (6 bases). V was pared by 6 bases and J by 6 bases, with 12 bases between. CDR1 is MRHNA and CDR2 is SNTAGT in the germline V gene. CDR3 length: 14 residues. CDR3 in amino acids: CASSRDTSNSPLHF. CDR3 in DNA: TGTGCCAGCAGCCGGGACACCTCTAATTCACCCCTCCACTTT.

This clonotype came up many times. Since the library was made to target alpha chains, this beta chain is a stray read and its abundance is not meaningful. This chain uses TRBV7-9 with TRBJ2-3; the match to TRBD1 covers 8 bases. The CDR3 consists of 15 residues. V was pared by 4 bases and J by 3 bases, with 6 bases of the junction left unmatched. Germline CDR1 and CDR2: SEHNR and FQNEAQ (reference sequence). CDR3 in DNA: TGTGCCAGCAGCTGGGGCAGGGGGCATACAGATACGCAGTATTTT. This encodes CASSWGRGHTDTQYF. Based on the CDR3 plus reference TRBV7-9 and TRBJ2-3, the full variable domain is DTGVSQNPRHKITKRGQNVTFRCDPISEHNRLYWYRQTLGQGPEFLTYFQNEAQLEKSRLLSDRFSAERPKGSFSTLEIQRTEQGDSAMYLCASSWGRGHTDTQYFGPGTRLTVL.

This clonotype was found many times. This beta chain is a stray read from a library made for alpha chains; its abundance is not meaningful. The J gene is TRBJ1-3, the V gene TRBV2, with 10 bases identical to TRBD1. After removal of 7 bases from V and 5 bases from J, the junction contained 8 bases not matched to a gene. CDR3 length: 15 amino acids. Germline CDR1 is SNHLY and CDR2 is FYNNEI. The CDR3 bases are TGTGCCAGCAATGAGGGACAGGGGAGAAGAAACACCATATATTTT. Its translation is CASNEGQGRRNTIYF.

Many counts were recorded for this clonotype. Since the library was made to target alpha chains, this beta chain is a stray read and its abundance is not meaningful. The J gene is TRBJ2-7, the V gene TRBV18; 10 bases agree with TRBD1. The CDR3 extends over 14 amino acids. From germline, CDR1 is KGHSH and CDR2 LQKENI. The junction had 7 bases not matched to a gene; V was cut back by 5 bases and J by 6 bases. The CDR3 DNA follows: TGTGCCAGCTCAACCGGGACAGGGGCCTCCGAGCAGTACTTC. This translates into CASSTGTGASEQYF.

Ten or more counts support this clonotype. Since it is a stray read in a library aimed at alpha chains, this beta chain has a size that is not meaningful. The chain couples TRBV12-3 or TRBV12-4 to TRBJ2-3; D not certain. The CDR3 is 17 residues long. Trimming cost V 3 bases and J 6 bases, with 22 bases left between them. CDR3 amino acids: CASSFLVRPEAADTQYF. The CDR3 nucleotides are TGTGCCAGCAGTTTCCTGGTCCGGCCTGAGGCGGCCGATACGCAGTATTTT.

There are many counts of this clonotype. This beta chain is off target for a library built for alpha chains, so its abundance means little. The V and J genes are TRBV4-1 and TRBJ2-7, with 8 bases identical to TRBD2. V trimming: 1 base; J trimming: 3 bases; junction bases outside the gene matches: 11. From germline, CDR1 is MGHRA and CDR2 YSYEKL. The CDR3 totals 17 residues. The CDR3 loop reads CASSQATGPGGFYEQYF. The CDR3 bases are TGCGCCAGCAGCCAAGCGACGGGCCCGGGAGGGTTCTACGAGCAGTACTTC.

In this sample, this clonotype turned up many times. Since the library was made to target alpha chains, this beta chain is a stray read and its abundance is not meaningful. J is TRBJ2-5 and V is TRBV6-2 or TRBV6-3; D gene ambiguous. This CDR3 has 12 amino acids. Trimming removed 3 bases from V and 8 bases from J, with 10 bases in between. Germline loops: CDR1 MNHEY, CDR2 SVGEGT. The CDR3 coding sequence is TGTGCCAGCAGTTATTCTCAAGCAACCCAGTACTTC. It translates to CASSYSQATQYF.

This clonotype was detected ten times or more. This beta chain appears as a stray read in a library generated for alpha chains; its size is not informative. The rearrangement joins TRBV29-1 to TRBJ2-3; D unclear. The germline CDR1 and CDR2 sequences are SQVTM and ANQGSEA. This CDR3 is built from 14 residues. V was pared by 4 bases and J by 0 bases, with 11 bases between. As DNA, the CDR3 is TGCAGCGTTGCCTTAGGATCTAGCACAGATACGCAGTATTTT. Its protein product is CSVALGSSTDTQYF.

This clonotype is medium-sized by share. Because the library targeted alpha chains, this beta chain is an off-target read whose size means little. This rearrangement joins TRBV4-1 to TRBJ1-1, with D perhaps matching TRBD1 (5 bases). V lost 0 bases and J lost 1, with 12 bases in between. Germline V gene data show CDR1 as MGHRA and CDR2 as YSYEKL. The length of the CDR3 is 16 residues. The DNA of the CDR3 is TGCGCCAGCAGCCAAGATGTGGAGGACACGAACACTGAAGCTTTCTTT. It translates to CASSQDVEDTNTEAFF.

Sample share makes this clonotype medium-sized. This beta chain appears as a stray read in a library generated for alpha chains; its size is not informative. This chain links TRBV28 with TRBJ1-2; D uncertain. The CDR3 has 16 residues. The ends were cut back, 3 bases at V and 5 bases at J, with 19 bases in the middle. Germline loops: CDR1 MDHEN, CDR2 SYDVKM. The chain's CDR3 is CASSFSSRPSKYGYTF. DNA of the CDR3: TGTGCCAGCAGTTTCTCCTCCCGGCCCTCGAAGTATGGCTACACCTTC.

This clonotype has more than one count but fewer than ten. Since it is a stray read in a library aimed at alpha chains, this beta chain has a size that is not meaningful. The chain is built from TRBV11-2 and TRBJ2-1; D is ambiguous. In germline, CDR1 is SGHAT, CDR2 FQNNGV. Trimming shortened V by 5 bases and J by 2 bases, and 16 bases separated the two germline ends. The CDR3 covers 16 residues. CDR3 sequence (DNA): TGTGCCAGCAGCCACCAAGCGCGGCGCCCCTACAATGAGCAGTTCTTC. Translated: CASSHQARRPYNEQFF. The variable domain in full, with the rest retrieved from reference TRBV11-2 and TRBJ2-1, is EAGVAQSPRYKIIEKRQSVAFWCNPISGHATLYWYQQILGQGPKLLIQFQNNGVVDDSQLPKDRFSAERLKGVDSTLKIQPAKLEDSAVYLCASSHQARRPYNEQFFGPGTRLTVL.

This clonotype was seen many times. Little can be read into the size of this beta chain, an off-target read in a library designed for alpha chains. The chain combines TRBV7-9 with TRBJ2-7; possibly TRBD2 for D (7 bases). This CDR3 spans 15 amino acids. Germline V gene sequence: CDR1 SEHNR, CDR2 FQNEAQ (reference sequence). The V end was cut by 5 bases, the J end by 2 bases, with 16 bases between. CDR3 nucleotides: TGTGCCAGCAGCCCGAGGGGGGGAACACCCTACGAGCAGTACTTC. Its translation: CASSPRGGTPYEQYF.

This clonotype was observed at least ten times. This beta chain is a stray read from a library made for alpha chains; its abundance is not meaningful. The chain uses TRBV24-1 and TRBJ2-3; 8 bases fit TRBD1. The trim removed 5 bases at V and 8 bases at J, leaving 5 bases unmatched. Germline V gene lookup returns CDR1 KGHDR and CDR2 SFDVKD. The CDR3 is 13 amino acids. CDR3 DNA sequence: TGTGCCACCAGTGCGGACAGGGTTGGTACGCAGTATTTT. This encodes CATSADRVGTQYF.

This clonotype has a count of ten or more. Because the library targeted alpha chains, this beta chain is an off-target read whose size means little. The rearrangement joins TRBV4-1 to TRBJ1-1; D perhaps matches TRBD1 (5 bases). With 5 bases removed from V and 1 base from J, the gap between germline ends came to 20 bases. Germline V lookup: CDR1 MGHRA, CDR2 YSYEKL. The CDR3 contains 17 residues. CDR3 loop: CASSSQDVEDTNTEAFF. The CDR3 DNA follows: TGCGCCAGCAGCAGCCAAGATGTGGAGGACACGAACACTGAAGCTTTCTTT.